This TCR beta chain comes out of a study of CD8 T cells in Susac syndrome. The CDR3 length is 13 residues. Trimming removed 6 bases from V and 4 bases from J; junction bases left unmatched: 3. With random hexamers, reverse transcription was performed on about 0.5 to 1 ug of RNA. Across 54 Vbeta and 13 Jbeta, TCR beta CDR3 was amplified with immunoSEQ multiplex PCR. TCRdb re-analysed the immunoSEQ multiplex PCR reads in MiXCR, keeping a single row per CDR3 protein. This sample has about 300,000 distinct CDR3 sequences, with 75% to 85% found just once. Negative isolation yielded the CD8+ and CD4+ T cells, while FACS enriched the TEMRA cells. A note on this clonotype: Its cognate antigen is unknown.

Points from the study as a whole: It was acknowledged in the study that its TCR sequencing and HLA analysis involved a relatively small number of individuals.

This clonotype was obtained from a human donor with multiple sclerosis. The specimen was CD8+ T cells from PBMCs. This chain links TRBV12-3 or TRBV12-4 with TRBJ2-5; 9 nucleotides agree with TRBD1. CDR3 region: CASSHRGPETQYF. Here the CDR3 DNA reads TGTGCCAGCAGCCACAGGGGGCCAGAGACCCAGTACTTC.